The source of this TCR beta chain is a study of blood T cell repertoires in COVID-19 (dated by TCRdb to the early 2020s). About the full investigation: Samples from collaborators originated in the United States, Italy and Spain and spanned both the acute and convalescent phases of COVID-19. The dataset comprised deeply sampled blood TCRbeta repertoires from subjects exposed to, actively infected with, or recovered from COVID-19. The material from the prospective study consisted of cDNA or gDNA derived from T cells, B-cell-depleted T cells, or PBMCs. A freely available public database, intended as a resource for researchers studying the immune response to SARS-CoV-2, is where the repertoires were released. Sample metadata almost always included a de-identified subject ID, COVID-19 status, age in years and sex. The samples were drawn from two sources: the first 160 participants of the ongoing ImmuneRACE study, and 1,000 to 1,500 subjects contributed by 6 global collaborators. Where available, HLA class I and class II types were obtained from metadata supplied by the sample provider rather than from assay-based typing. What the work shows at the level of the full study, not this receptor alone: Clinical and demographic metadata were provided uncurated, with the amount varying by source and participant.

At one collaborating source in Seattle, patients were enrolled during active infection and were followed longitudinally through the course of disease. Collaborating institutions collected whole blood in K2EDTA tubes following their own protocols. For TCRbeta analysis, collaborators shipped samples as frozen whole blood, isolated PBMCs, or DNA extracted from either of those sample types. This clone appeared many times. No cognate antigen has been identified for it. The input lacks base qualities; no much larger clone sits a single base away. Trimming removed 0 bases from V and 3 bases from J; the gene matches leave 12 bases unexplained. Via the germline V gene, CDR1 is MRHNA and CDR2 SNTAGT. The CDR3 has 18 amino acids, counting the end cysteine and phenylalanine. CDR3 DNA is the only sequence kept; it has 54 bases, read in frame from the first base. TCRbeta CDR3 regions were amplified from genomic DNA by means of the immunoSEQ Assay, a bias-controlled multiplex PCR. In the source study's methods: Within the assay, amplification of reference gene primers was used to estimate how many nucleated cells each sample contained. To quantify the absolute abundance of each unique TCRbeta CDR3 rearrangement, sequence reads were collapsed and filtered. For each sample, productive Simpson clonality was calculated by taking the square root of Simpson's diversity index across productive rearrangements. TCRdb holds this immuneACCESS table with in-frame rearrangements only. Some clones are missing; in checked studies, unresolved V genes explain under half, and the rest has no known cause. V, J and clone size derive from that table, while D and trimming were established from the DNA sequence. Present in this sample are about 120,000 clones, roughly four fifths of which were seen just once. In total, the top ten clones hold approximately 17% of the sample.

The sample consisted of peripheral blood. The TCR comes from a man aged 25-45 years with COVID-19, enrolled during active disease. The chain joins TRBV6-4 to TRBJ1-2; a stretch of 8 junction bases matches TRBD1. The CDR3 region reads CASSDSFMTGATHYGYTF. The nucleotide sequence is TGTGCCAGCAGTGACTCCTTTATGACAGGGGCGACCCACTATGGCTACACCTTC.